This T cell receptor (beta chain) was sequenced during a study of beta chain features in type 1 diabetes. Study results and limitations: Moderate yet significant TCRB CDR3 shortening was seen in Type 1 diabetes patients in all four CD4+ subsets. Patients' naive, central memory and regulatory TCRB repertoires appeared more alike than those of healthy donors.

Reverse transcribing all isolated RNA meant expressed TCRB transcripts were sequenced. Sequencing used immunoSEQ multiplex PCR; TCRdb keeps in-frame clones, though not all of them. The sample gives 250,000 to 300,000 clones, roughly a quarter of which show up once; 0.012% is in the top ten. Germline CDR1 and CDR2: LGHNA and YNFKEQ. The CDR3 sequence is 13 residues long. Trimming pared 6 bases from V and 2 bases from J, leaving 10 bases between. Donors contributed one heparinised blood draw apiece, averaging about 110 mL. In regard to this clone: Its antigen remains unidentified.

Sequences were obtained from naive CD4+ T cells from blood. The receptor was isolated from a woman between 25 and 40 years old with type 1 diabetes. The chain recombines TRBV4-2 with TRBJ1-2, with D uncertain. The CDR3 loop is CASSLQENYGYTF. Here the CDR3 DNA reads TGTGCCAGCAGTCTTCAGGAAAACTATGGCTACACCTTC.